The TCR beta chain under discussion was sequenced for a study of T cells in Graves' hyperthyroidism and ophthalmopathy. Study as a whole: The authors collected peripheral blood at initial diagnosis, before any treatment. General study findings and limits: Among clonotypes expanded in thyroid above 0.001, most were also found in blood. In simple terms, a model built on 13 V-J features told ophthalmopathy apart from stable hyperthyroidism. Before onset, by a median of around six months, the model predicted ophthalmopathy.

Using RNA transcripts as the source, TCR beta CDR3 regions were amplified. RT-PCR in the first round (using the HTBI primer set) targeted the TCR CDR3. TCRdb passed the multiplex PCR reads through MiXCR, listing each CDR3 protein once. The sample contains hundreds of thousands of distinct CDR3 sequences, about 15% of which appear only once. Germline V gene data show CDR1 as GTSNPN and CDR2 as SVGIG (reference sequence). The CDR3 has 11 amino acids. Trimming stripped 2 bases from V and 8 bases from J, with 9 bases between. This clonotype showed up many times. The antigen is not known. The V and J genes are TRBV30 and TRBJ1-2; TRBD1 is a possible D gene (6 bases). What was sequenced was blood. The TCR comes from a woman younger than 35 with Graves' ophthalmopathy. The chain's CDR3 is CAWSSTGGYTF. CDR3 coding DNA: TGTGCCTGGAGTTCAACAGGGGGCTACACCTTC.